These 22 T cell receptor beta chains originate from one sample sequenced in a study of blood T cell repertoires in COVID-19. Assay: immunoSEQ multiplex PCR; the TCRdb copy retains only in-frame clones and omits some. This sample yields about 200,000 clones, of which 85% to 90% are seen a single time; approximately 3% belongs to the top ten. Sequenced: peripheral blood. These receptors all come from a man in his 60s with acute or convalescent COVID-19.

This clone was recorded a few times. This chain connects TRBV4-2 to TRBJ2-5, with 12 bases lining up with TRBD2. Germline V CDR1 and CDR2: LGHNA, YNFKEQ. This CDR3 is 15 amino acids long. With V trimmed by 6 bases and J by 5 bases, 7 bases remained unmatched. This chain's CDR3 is CASSELAGGGETQYF. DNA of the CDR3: TGTGCCAGCAGTGAACTAGCGGGGGGCGGGGAGACCCAGTACTTC.

The CDR3 protein is CASSLTPGGLVGYTF. CDR3 nucleotides: TGTGCCAGCAGCTTAACGCCAGGGGGTTTAGTTGGCTACACCTTC. This rearrangement joins TRBV7-3 to TRBJ1-2, with 7 bases lining up with TRBD1. This CDR3 spans 15 amino acids. V gave up 0 bases and J gave up 7 bases; unmatched junction bases: 8. CDR1 and CDR2 from the germline V gene are SGHTA and FQGTGA.

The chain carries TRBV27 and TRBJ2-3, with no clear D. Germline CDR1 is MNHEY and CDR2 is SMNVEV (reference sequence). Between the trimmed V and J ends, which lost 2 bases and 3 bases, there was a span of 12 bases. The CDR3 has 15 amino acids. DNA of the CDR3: TGTGCCAGCAGTTTAAAGTCGCAGGCAACAGATACGCAGTATTTT. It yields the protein CASSLKSQATDTQYF.

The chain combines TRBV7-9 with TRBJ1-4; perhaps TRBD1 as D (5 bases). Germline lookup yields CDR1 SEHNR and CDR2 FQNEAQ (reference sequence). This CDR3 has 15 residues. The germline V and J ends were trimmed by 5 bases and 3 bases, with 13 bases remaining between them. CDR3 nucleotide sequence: TGTGCCAGCAGCACCCCGGGGGTGGCTAATGAAAAACTGTTTTTT. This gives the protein CASSTPGVANEKLFF.

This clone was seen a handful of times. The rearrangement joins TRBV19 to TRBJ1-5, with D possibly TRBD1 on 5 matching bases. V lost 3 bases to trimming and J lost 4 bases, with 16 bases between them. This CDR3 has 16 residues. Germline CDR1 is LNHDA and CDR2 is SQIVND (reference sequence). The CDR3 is CASSILLDRSNQPQHF. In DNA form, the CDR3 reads TGTGCCAGTAGTATCCTCTTAGACAGAAGTAATCAGCCCCAGCATTTT.

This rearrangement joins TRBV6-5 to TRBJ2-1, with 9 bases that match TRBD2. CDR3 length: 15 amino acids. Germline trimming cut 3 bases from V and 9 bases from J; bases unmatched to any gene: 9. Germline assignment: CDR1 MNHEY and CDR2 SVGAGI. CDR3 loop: CASSYVASGVGEQFF. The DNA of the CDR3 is TGTGCCAGCAGTTATGTGGCTAGCGGGGTAGGTGAGCAGTTCTTC.

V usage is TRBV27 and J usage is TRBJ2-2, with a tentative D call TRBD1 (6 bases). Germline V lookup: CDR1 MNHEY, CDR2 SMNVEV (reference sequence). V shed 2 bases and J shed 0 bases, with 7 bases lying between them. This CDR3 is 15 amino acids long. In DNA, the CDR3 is TGTGCCAGCAGTTTACCAGGGGCGAACACCGGGGAGCTGTTTTTT. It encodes CASSLPGANTGELFF.

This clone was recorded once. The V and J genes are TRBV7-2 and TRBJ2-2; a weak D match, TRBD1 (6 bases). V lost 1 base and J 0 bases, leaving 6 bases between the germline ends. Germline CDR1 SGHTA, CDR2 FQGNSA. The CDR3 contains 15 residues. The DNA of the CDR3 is TGTGCCAGCAGCTTAGGGACAGCGAACACCGGGGAGCTGTTTTTT. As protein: CASSLGTANTGELFF.

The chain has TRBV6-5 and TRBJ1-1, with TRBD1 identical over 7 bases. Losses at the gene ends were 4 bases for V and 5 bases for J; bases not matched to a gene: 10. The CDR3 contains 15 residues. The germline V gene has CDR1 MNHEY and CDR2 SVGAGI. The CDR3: CASSSLQGVGTEAFF. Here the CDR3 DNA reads TGTGCCAGCAGTTCGCTTCAGGGGGTAGGGACTGAAGCTTTCTTT.

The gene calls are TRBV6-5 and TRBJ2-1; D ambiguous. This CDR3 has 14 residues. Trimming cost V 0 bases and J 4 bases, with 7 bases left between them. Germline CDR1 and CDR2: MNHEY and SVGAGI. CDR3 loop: CASSYSARYNEQFF. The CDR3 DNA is TGTGCCAGCAGTTACTCCGCCAGGTACAATGAGCAGTTCTTC.

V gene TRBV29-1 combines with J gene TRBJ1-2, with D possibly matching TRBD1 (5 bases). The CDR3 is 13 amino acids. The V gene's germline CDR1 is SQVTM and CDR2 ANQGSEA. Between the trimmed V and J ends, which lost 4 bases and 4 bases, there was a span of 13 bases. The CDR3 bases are TGCAGCGTTGGGCAGGGAACCCTCTATGGCTACACCTTC. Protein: CSVGQGTLYGYTF.

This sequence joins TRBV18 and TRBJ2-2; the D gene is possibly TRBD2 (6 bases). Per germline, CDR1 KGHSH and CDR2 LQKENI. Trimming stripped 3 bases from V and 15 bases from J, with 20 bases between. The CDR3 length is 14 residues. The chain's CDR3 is CASSPWTTQGGVFF. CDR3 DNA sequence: TGTGCCAGCTCACCGTGGACCACTCAGGGCGGGGTGTTTTTT.

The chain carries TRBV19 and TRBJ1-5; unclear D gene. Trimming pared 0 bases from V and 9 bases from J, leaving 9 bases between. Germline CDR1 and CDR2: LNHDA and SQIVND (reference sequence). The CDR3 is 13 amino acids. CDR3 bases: TGTGCCAGTAGTATAGAAGGAGCCAGGCCCCAGCATTTT. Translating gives CASSIEGARPQHF.

CDR3: CASSPRGTGTRANVLTF. Written as DNA, the CDR3 is TGCGCCAGCAGTCCGAGAGGGACAGGGACGCGGGCCAACGTCCTGACTTTC. This chain uses TRBV10-1 with TRBJ2-6, with 9 bases identical to TRBD1. The CDR3 extends over 17 amino acids. V lost 5 bases to trimming and J lost 5 bases; unmatched junction nucleotides: 10. CDR1 WNHNN and CDR2 SYGVQD come from the germline V gene (reference sequence).

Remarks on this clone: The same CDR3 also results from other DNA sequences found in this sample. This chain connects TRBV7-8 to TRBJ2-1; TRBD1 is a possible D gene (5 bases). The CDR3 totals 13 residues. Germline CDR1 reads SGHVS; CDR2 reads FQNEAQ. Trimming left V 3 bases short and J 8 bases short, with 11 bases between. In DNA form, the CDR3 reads TGTGCCAGCAGCTTTCGGCAGGGTTATGAGCAGTTCTTC. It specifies CASSFRQGYEQFF.

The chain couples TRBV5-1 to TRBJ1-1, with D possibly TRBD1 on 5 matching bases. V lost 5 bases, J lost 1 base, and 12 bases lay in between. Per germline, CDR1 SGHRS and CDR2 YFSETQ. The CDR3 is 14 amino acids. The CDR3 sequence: CASRAGLQNTEAFF. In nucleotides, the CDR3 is TGCGCCAGCAGGGCGGGACTCCAGAACACTGAAGCTTTCTTT.

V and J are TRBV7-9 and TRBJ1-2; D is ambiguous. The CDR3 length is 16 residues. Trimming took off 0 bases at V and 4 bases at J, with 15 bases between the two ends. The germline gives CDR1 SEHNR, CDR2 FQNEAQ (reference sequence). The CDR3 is CASSLARGRGGYGYTF. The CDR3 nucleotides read TGTGCCAGCAGCTTAGCCCGTGGGCGTGGAGGCTATGGCTACACCTTC.

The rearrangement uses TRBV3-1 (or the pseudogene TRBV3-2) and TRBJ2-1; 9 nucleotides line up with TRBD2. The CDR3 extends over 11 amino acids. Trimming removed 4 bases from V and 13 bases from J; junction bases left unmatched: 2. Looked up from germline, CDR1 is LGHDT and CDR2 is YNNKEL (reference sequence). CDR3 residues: CASSRAGGQFF. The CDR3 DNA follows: TGTGCCAGCAGCCGAGCGGGGGGTCAGTTCTTC.

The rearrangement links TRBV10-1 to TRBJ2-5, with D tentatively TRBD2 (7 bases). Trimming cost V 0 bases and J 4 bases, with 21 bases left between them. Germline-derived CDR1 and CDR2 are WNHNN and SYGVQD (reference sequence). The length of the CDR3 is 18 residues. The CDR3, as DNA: TGCGCCAGCAGTGAGTCCTGGGGTTGGCGGGGGCCACTAGAGACCCAGTACTTC. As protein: CASSESWGWRGPLETQYF.

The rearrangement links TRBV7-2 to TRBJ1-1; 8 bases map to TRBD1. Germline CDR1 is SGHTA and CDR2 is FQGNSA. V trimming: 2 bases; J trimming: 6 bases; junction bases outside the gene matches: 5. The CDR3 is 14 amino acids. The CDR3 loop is CASSLRQGSAEAFF. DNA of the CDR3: TGTGCCAGCAGCTTACGACAGGGGAGCGCTGAAGCTTTCTTT.

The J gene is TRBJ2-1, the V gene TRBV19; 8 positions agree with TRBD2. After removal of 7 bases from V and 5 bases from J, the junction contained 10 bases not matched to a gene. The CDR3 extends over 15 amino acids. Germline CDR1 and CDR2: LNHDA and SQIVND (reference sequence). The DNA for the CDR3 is TGTGCCAGTACCACGCGGGGGGCCGTCAACAATGAGCAGTTCTTC. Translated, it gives CASTTRGAVNNEQFF.

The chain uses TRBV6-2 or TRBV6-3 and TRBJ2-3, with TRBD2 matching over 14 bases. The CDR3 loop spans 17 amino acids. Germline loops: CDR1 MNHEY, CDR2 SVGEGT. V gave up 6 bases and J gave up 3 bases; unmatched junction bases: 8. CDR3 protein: CASSLTSGGAWTDTQYF. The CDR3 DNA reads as TGTGCCAGCAGCTTGACTAGCGGGGGGGCGTGGACAGATACGCAGTATTTT.